This T cell receptor (beta chain) was recorded in a study of OX40 agonist ivuxolimab in advanced cancers. The wider study: With ivuxolimab, an agonistic anti-OX40 (CD134) antibody, patients were treated. Dose-escalation cases comprised hepatocellular carcinoma, melanoma, renal cell or head and neck cancer.

The protocol was immunoSEQ multiplex PCR, while the TCRdb copy is restricted to in-frame clones and leaves out a portion. Seen here are around 37,000 clones, about 84% observed once, and the top ten hold 20% to 25%. Concerning this clone: The antigen is unknown.

Blood sampling took place at baseline, cycle 4 day 1, and cycle 7 day 1. The CDR3 loop spans 14 amino acids. The V end was cut by 2 bases, the J end by 1 base, with 8 bases between. CDR1 MDHEN and CDR2 SYDVKM come from the germline V gene. General study findings and limits: By week 6 at 0.1 to 3.0 mg/kg, blood CD4+ and CD8+ T cells had expanded clonally.

The source is an adult with an advanced solid tumor such as melanoma, head and neck, liver or kidney cancer. The sequencing used CD4+ or CD8+ T cells sorted from blood, collected in a trial of the OX40 agonist ivuxolimab. The chain carries TRBV28 and TRBJ1-1; unclear D gene. The CDR3 region is CASSLRPRNTEAFF. DNA of the CDR3: TGTGCCAGCAGTTTACGGCCCAGGAACACTGAAGCTTTCTTT.